A single sample gave rise to the 28 T cell receptor beta chains below, sequenced in a study of T cell responses to AZD1222 COVID-19 vaccine. Sequencing used immunoSEQ multiplex PCR; TCRdb keeps in-frame clones, though not all of them. Altogether 150,000 to 200,000 clones are present, just over 90% being singletons, with the ten largest covering over 1.5%. The sequenced sample was peripheral blood, obtained 28 days after the second AZD1222 dose. The source of these receptors is an adult who received the AZD1222 COVID-19 vaccine.

This chain joins TRBV3-1 (or the pseudogene TRBV3-2) and TRBJ2-1, with 11 bases matching TRBD2. CDR1 is LGHDT and CDR2 is YNNKEL in the germline V gene (reference sequence). The CDR3 extends over 17 amino acids. V shed 3 bases and J 6 bases; nucleotides not matched to a gene: 10. The CDR3 region is CASSQITGTSGRNEQFF. CDR3 coding DNA: TGTGCCAGCAGCCAGATAACCGGGACTAGCGGCCGCAATGAGCAGTTCTTC.

The chain recombines TRBV18 with TRBJ2-1; TRBD2 agrees at 7 bases. The CDR3 spans 14 residues. With 8 bases clipped from V and 4 bases from J, the junction kept 8 bases outside the gene matches. Germline-derived CDR1 and CDR2 are KGHSH and LQKENI. CDR3 bases: TGTGCCAGCGGGGACTACGGGGCTTACAATGAGCAGTTCTTC. It encodes CASGDYGAYNEQFF.

The V gene is TRBV7-9, the J gene TRBJ1-6, with 7 bases that match TRBD1. This CDR3 has 17 residues. V dropped 5 bases and J dropped 7; count of bases not matched to a gene: 14. Germline V gene sequence: CDR1 SEHNR, CDR2 FQNEAQ (reference sequence). The CDR3 region has the DNA TGTGCCAGCAGCGCGATTTCGTGGGACAGCCGGAATTCACCCCTCCACTTT. It yields the protein CASSAISWDSRNSPLHF.

The rearrangement links TRBV18 to TRBJ2-7; 7 bases line up with TRBD2. CDR1 and CDR2 from the germline V gene are KGHSH and LQKENI. The CDR3 runs to 13 residues. V shed 3 bases, J shed 6 bases, and the junction held 5 bases outside the gene matches. CDR3 sequence (DNA): TGTGCCAGCTCACCGGTGGGGGGGAGCGAGCAGTACTTC. This translates into CASSPVGGSEQYF.

The V and J genes are TRBV29-1 and TRBJ1-2; D not certain. This CDR3 has 14 residues. V was cut by 4 bases and J by 0 bases, with 12 bases left in between. Germline CDR1 SQVTM, CDR2 ANQGSEA. CDR3: CSVVDLTANYGYTF. CDR3 DNA sequence: TGCAGCGTTGTGGACCTTACCGCTAACTATGGCTACACCTTC.

The chain employs TRBV7-2 and TRBJ1-1, with no clear D. Germline V CDR1 and CDR2: SGHTA, FQGNSA. The CDR3 has 13 residues. The ends were cut back, 1 base at V and 11 bases at J, with 14 bases in the middle. DNA of the CDR3: TGTGCCAGCAGCTTAGTCTCGGTCCAGCGGGCTTTCTTT. Translation gives CASSLVSVQRAFF.

This clone came up a few times. This sequence joins TRBV3-1 (or the pseudogene TRBV3-2) and TRBJ1-1; 7 nucleotides agree with TRBD1. The V gene end was trimmed by 1 base and the J gene end by 7 bases; junction bases not matched to a gene: 3. CDR3 length: 13 residues. Germline V CDR1 and CDR2: LGHDT, YNNKEL (reference sequence). The CDR3 nucleotides read TGTGCCAGCAGCCAAGTCAGGGGGAATGAAGCTTTCTTT. This sequence encodes CASSQVRGNEAFF.

V is TRBV11-2 and J is TRBJ2-3, with TRBD1 matching 7 bases. Germline V gene sequence: CDR1 SGHAT, CDR2 FQNNGV. The CDR3 sequence is 13 residues long. The ends lost 0 bases at V and 9 bases at J; junction bases unmatched: 3. CDR3 nucleotides: TGTGCCAGCAGCTTAGAGGTCAGGGGGACGCAGTATTTT. This sequence encodes CASSLEVRGTQYF.

This rearrangement joins TRBV6-5 to TRBJ2-3; no firm D call. The CDR3 spans 13 residues. Germline V lookup: CDR1 MNHEY, CDR2 SVGAGI. Between the trimmed V and J ends, which lost 5 bases and 6 bases, there was a span of 12 bases. CDR3 DNA sequence: TGTGCCAGCAGTCGGACCGGGCAGGATACGCAGTATTTT. Protein sequence: CASSRTGQDTQYF.

The chain has TRBV27 and TRBJ2-1; 8 nucleotides agree with TRBD2. Germline values: CDR1 MNHEY, CDR2 SMNVEV (reference sequence). Germline trimming cut 4 bases from V and 2 bases from J; bases unmatched to any gene: 7. This CDR3 has 16 residues. The DNA for the CDR3 is TGTGCCAGCAGTTCTAAACTAGCGGAAACCTACAATGAGCAGTTCTTC. Translation gives CASSSKLAETYNEQFF.

The genes are TRBV19 and TRBJ1-2, with D maybe TRBD1 (5 bases). The CDR3 is 15 amino acids. Trimming pared 7 bases from V and 1 base from J, leaving 16 bases between. Per germline, CDR1 LNHDA and CDR2 SQIVND (reference sequence). Written as DNA, the CDR3 is TGTGCCAGTACCCTATTCCTGCAGGGTAACTATGGCTACACCTTC. Residues: CASTLFLQGNYGYTF.

For the CDR3, the DNA is TGTGCCAGCAGCTTGGGGCCGACAAGCTCCTACGAGCAGTACTTC. Protein sequence: CASSLGPTSSYEQYF. The chain is built from TRBV5-8 and TRBJ2-7; no reliable D call. Trimming removed 0 bases at V and 0 bases at J, with 10 bases between. CDR1 and CDR2 (germline): SGHTS, YDEGEE. The CDR3 contains 15 residues. The entire variable domain, with the rest obtained from reference TRBV5-8 and TRBJ2-7, is as follows: EAGVTQSPTHLIKTRGQQATLRCSPISGHTSVYWYQQALGLGLQFLLWYDEGEERNRGNFPPRFSGRQFPNYSSELNVNALELEDSALYLCASSLGPTSSYEQYFGPGTRLTVT.

The chain recombines TRBV5-1 with TRBJ2-5; 9 positions match TRBD1. V dropped 9 bases and J dropped 3; count of bases not matched to a gene: 12. Germline V gene data show CDR1 as SGHRS and CDR2 as YFSETQ. The CDR3 has 15 residues. CDR3 region: CATADGTGLKETQYF. The CDR3 DNA is TGCGCCACCGCGGACGGGACAGGGCTAAAAGAGACCCAGTACTTC.

J is TRBJ1-3 and V is TRBV4-2; D gene uncertain. Germline V gene lookup returns CDR1 LGHNA and CDR2 YNFKEQ. This CDR3 is built from 15 residues. V was pared by 0 bases and J by 0 bases, with 6 bases between. CDR3 sequence: CASSQDGLSGNTIYF. The CDR3 nucleotides read TGTGCCAGCAGCCAAGATGGCCTCTCTGGAAACACCATATATTTT.

The chain combines TRBV7-8 with TRBJ2-1; 10 bases fit TRBD2. This CDR3 comprises 17 residues. V was clipped by 2 bases and J by 3 bases; unmatched bases: 7. The germline CDR1 and CDR2 sequences are SGHVS and FQNEAQ. The CDR3 protein is CASSLSGQRGGYNEQFF. The CDR3 DNA is TGTGCCAGCAGCTTAAGTGGGCAGCGGGGGGGCTACAATGAGCAGTTCTTC.

The chain uses TRBV21-1 and TRBJ2-5; the table assigns TRBD2, which was not confirmed against the DNA. TRBV21-1 is marked as a pseudogene. The CDR3 is 15 amino acids. The CDR3 is CASSGLTSVPETQYF. CDR3 sequence (DNA): TGTGCCAGCAGCGGGTTAACTAGCGTACCAGAGACCCAGTACTTC.

The chain employs TRBV7-6 and TRBJ2-1; perhaps D is TRBD1 or TRBD2 (5 bases each). V shed 3 bases and J shed 10 bases, with 13 bases lying between them. The CDR3 totals 13 residues. Germline V gene sequence: CDR1 SGHVS, CDR2 FNYEAQ. The CDR3 loop is CASSFGTPNEQFF. The CDR3 DNA sequence: TGTGCCAGCAGCTTTGGGACCCCTAACGAGCAGTTCTTC.

This rearrangement joins TRBV6-4 to TRBJ2-5, with 11 positions matching TRBD2. CDR1 MRHNA and CDR2 SNTAGT come from the germline V gene. The CDR3 extends over 16 amino acids. V shed 1 base, J shed 3 bases, and the junction held 4 bases outside the gene matches. CDR3 sequence (DNA): TGTGCCAGCAGTGACTTCACTAGCGGGGGAAAAGAGACCCAGTACTTC. Translated, it gives CASSDFTSGGKETQYF.

The chain links TRBV5-6 to TRBJ1-5; no reliable D call. CDR3 length equals 16 residues. V gave up 0 bases and J gave up 6 bases, with 16 bases separating them. Per the germline V gene, CDR1 is SGHDT and CDR2 is YYEEEE. CDR3 protein: CASSLGVPTVVQPQHF. The CDR3 bases are TGTGCCAGCAGCTTGGGAGTTCCGACCGTTGTTCAGCCCCAGCATTTT.

The rearrangement joins TRBV18 to TRBJ2-3; 11 nucleotides line up with TRBD2. CDR1 and CDR2 from the germline V gene are KGHSH and LQKENI. The V gene end was trimmed by 3 bases and the J gene end by 5 bases; junction bases not matched to a gene: 10. The CDR3 totals 17 residues. CDR3 DNA sequence: TGTGCCAGCTCACCTCCCGGTAGCGGGGGGGAAGGAGATACGCAGTATTTT. This encodes CASSPPGSGGEGDTQYF.

This sequence joins TRBV10-2 and TRBJ2-1, with 13 bases fitting TRBD2. The trim removed 0 bases at V and 8 bases at J, leaving 10 bases unmatched. Germline CDR1 is WSHSY and CDR2 is SAAADI. There are 18 residues in the CDR3. The CDR3 bases are TGCGCCAGCAGTGAGTCGAAACTAGCGGGAGGGCTATATGATGAGCAGTTCTTC. Protein: CASSESKLAGGLYDEQFF.

V usage is TRBV30 and J usage is TRBJ2-3, with 7 bases matching TRBD2. V was pared by 2 bases and J by 6 bases, with 5 bases of the junction left unmatched. The CDR3 has 13 amino acids. The V gene's germline CDR1 is GTSNPN and CDR2 SVGIG (reference sequence). The CDR3 DNA reads TGTGCCTGGAGTAGCGGGGCCTCGGATACGCAGTATTTT. Its protein product is CAWSSGASDTQYF.

This clone was recorded only once. The chain couples TRBV7-2 to TRBJ2-1; tentatively, D is TRBD1 (6 bases). CDR1 is SGHTA and CDR2 is FQGNSA in the germline V gene. The V end was cut by 9 bases, the J end by 4 bases, with 13 bases between. The CDR3 totals 13 residues. The CDR3 spells CASGRGGYNEQFF. CDR3 DNA: TGTGCCAGTGGCCGAGGGGGATACAATGAGCAGTTCTTC.

This chain links TRBV20-1 with TRBJ2-7; D may be TRBD2 (6 bases). Germline CDR1 reads DFQATT; CDR2 reads SNEGSKA (reference sequence). This CDR3 has 13 amino acids. V lost 3 bases to trimming and J lost 7 bases, with 16 bases between them. DNA of the CDR3: TGCAGTGCTAGTACCGGGAGAGTAAGGGAGCAGTACTTC. This translates into CSASTGRVREQYF.

This chain uses TRBV27 with TRBJ1-4; the match to TRBD1 covers 8 bases. The ends lost 3 bases at V and 8 bases at J; junction bases unmatched: 5. Germline V gives CDR1 MNHEY, CDR2 SMNVEV (reference sequence). The CDR3 loop spans 14 amino acids. The CDR3 spells CASSFRQGIEKLFF. The CDR3 DNA sequence: TGTGCCAGCAGTTTCCGACAGGGGATAGAAAAACTGTTTTTT.

The V gene is TRBV18, the J gene TRBJ2-7; 13 bases fit TRBD2. Germline V gives CDR1 KGHSH, CDR2 LQKENI. This CDR3 region has 18 residues. J was trimmed by 5 bases and V by 3 bases; bases with no gene match: 13. Here the CDR3 reads CASSPGRRTSGSSDEQYF. CDR3 nucleotide sequence: TGTGCCAGCTCACCGGGCCGGAGGACTAGCGGGAGTTCGGACGAGCAGTACTTC.

The gene calls are TRBV2 and TRBJ1-1; D is perhaps TRBD1 (6 bases). This CDR3 is 16 amino acids long. Trimming cost V 4 bases and J 0 bases, with 15 bases left between them. Looked up from germline, CDR1 is SNHLY and CDR2 is FYNNEI. The CDR3 coding sequence is TGTGCCAGCAGTGTGGGGGGCGGTATGATGAACACTGAAGCTTTCTTT. It codes for CASSVGGGMMNTEAFF.

The genes are TRBV6-5 and TRBJ1-5; the D gene is possibly TRBD1 (5 bases). V gave up 6 bases and J gave up 3 bases, with 15 bases separating them. Germline lookup yields CDR1 MNHEY and CDR2 SVGAGI. The CDR3 covers 15 residues. The CDR3 DNA sequence: TGTGCCAGCAGGTTAACGGGAGGGGACAATCAGCCCCAGCATTTT. Protein: CASRLTGGDNQPQHF.